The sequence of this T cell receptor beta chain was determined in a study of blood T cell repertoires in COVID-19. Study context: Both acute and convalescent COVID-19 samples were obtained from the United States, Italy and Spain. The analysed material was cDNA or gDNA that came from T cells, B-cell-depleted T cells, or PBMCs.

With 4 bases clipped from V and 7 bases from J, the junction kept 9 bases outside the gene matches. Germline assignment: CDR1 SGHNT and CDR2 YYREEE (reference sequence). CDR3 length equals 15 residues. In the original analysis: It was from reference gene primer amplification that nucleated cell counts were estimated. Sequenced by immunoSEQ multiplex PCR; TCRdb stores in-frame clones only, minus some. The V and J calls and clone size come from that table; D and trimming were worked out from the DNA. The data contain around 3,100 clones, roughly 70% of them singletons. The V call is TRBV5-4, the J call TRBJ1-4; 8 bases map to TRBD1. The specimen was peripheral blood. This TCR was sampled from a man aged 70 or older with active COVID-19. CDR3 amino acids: CASSPQQGAGEKLFF. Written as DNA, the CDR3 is TGTGCCAGCAGCCCCCAGCAGGGGGCAGGTGAAAAACTGTTTTTT.